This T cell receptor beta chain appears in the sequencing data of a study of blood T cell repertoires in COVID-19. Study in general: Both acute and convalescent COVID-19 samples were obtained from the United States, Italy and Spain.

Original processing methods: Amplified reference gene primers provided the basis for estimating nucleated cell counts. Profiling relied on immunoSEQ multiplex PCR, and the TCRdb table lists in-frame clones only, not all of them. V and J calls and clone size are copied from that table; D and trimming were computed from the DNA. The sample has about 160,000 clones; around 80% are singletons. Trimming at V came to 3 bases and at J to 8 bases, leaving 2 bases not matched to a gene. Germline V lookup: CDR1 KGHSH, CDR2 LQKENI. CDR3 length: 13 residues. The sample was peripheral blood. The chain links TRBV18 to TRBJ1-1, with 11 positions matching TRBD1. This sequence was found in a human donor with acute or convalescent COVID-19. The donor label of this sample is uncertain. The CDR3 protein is CASSPDRGQEAFF. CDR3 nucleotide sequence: TGTGCCAGCTCACCGGACAGGGGGCAAGAAGCTTTCTTT.